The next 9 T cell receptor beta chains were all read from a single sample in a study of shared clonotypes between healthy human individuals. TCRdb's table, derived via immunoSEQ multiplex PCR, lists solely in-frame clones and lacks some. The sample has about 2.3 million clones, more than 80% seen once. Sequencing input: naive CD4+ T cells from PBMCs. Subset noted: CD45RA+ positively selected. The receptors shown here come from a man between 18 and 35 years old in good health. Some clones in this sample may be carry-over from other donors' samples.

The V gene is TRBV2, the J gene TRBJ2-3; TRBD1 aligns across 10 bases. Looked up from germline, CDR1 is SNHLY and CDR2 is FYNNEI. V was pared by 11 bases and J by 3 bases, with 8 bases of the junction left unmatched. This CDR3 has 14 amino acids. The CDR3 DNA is TGTGCCGGGGTGCGGGACAGGGGAACAGATACGCAGTATTTT. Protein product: CAGVRDRGTDTQYF.

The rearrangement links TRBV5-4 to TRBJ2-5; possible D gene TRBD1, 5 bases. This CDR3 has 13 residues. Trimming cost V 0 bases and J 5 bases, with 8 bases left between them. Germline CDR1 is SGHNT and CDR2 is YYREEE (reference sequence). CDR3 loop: CASSLVGRETQYF. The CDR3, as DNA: TGTGCCAGCAGCTTGGTGGGGCGGGAGACCCAGTACTTC. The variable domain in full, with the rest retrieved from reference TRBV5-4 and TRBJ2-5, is ETGVTQSPTHLIKTRGQQVTLRCSSQSGHNTVSWYQQALGQGPQFIFQYYREEENGRGNFPPRFSGLQFPNYSSELNVNALELDDSALYLCASSLVGRETQYFGPGTRLLVL.

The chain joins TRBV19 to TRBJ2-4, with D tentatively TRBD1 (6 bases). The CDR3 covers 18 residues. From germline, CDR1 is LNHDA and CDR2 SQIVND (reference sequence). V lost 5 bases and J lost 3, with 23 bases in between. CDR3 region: CASSSRIAGQQNKNIQYF. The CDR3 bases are TGTGCCAGTAGTTCCCGGATTGCCGGACAGCAAAACAAAAACATTCAGTACTTC.

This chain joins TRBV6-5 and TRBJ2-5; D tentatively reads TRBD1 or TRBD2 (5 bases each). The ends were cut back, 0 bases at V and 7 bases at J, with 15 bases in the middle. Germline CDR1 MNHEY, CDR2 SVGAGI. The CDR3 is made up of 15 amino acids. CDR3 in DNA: TGTGCCAGCAGTTACTCGAAAGGGGCCCGGGGGACCCAGTACTTC. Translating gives CASSYSKGARGTQYF.

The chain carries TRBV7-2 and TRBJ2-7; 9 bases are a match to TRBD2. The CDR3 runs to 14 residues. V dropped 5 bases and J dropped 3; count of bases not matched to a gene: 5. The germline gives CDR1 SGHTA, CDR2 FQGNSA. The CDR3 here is CASSTGAGGYEQYF. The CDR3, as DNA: TGTGCCAGCAGCACAGGAGCGGGAGGCTACGAGCAGTACTTC.

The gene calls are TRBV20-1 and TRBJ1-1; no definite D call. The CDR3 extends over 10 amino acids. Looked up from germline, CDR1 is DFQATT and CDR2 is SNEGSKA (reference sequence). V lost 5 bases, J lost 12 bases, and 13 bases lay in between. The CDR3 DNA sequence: TGCAGTGCTCCGCGTAAGGTCCCTTTCTTT. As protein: CSAPRKVPFF.

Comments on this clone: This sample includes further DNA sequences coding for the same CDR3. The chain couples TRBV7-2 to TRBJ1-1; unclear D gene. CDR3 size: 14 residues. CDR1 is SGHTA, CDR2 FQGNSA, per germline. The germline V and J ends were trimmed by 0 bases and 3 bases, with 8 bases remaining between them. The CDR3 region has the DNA TGTGCCAGCAGCTTAGCGCTCGGGTACACTGAAGCTTTCTTT. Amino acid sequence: CASSLALGYTEAFF.

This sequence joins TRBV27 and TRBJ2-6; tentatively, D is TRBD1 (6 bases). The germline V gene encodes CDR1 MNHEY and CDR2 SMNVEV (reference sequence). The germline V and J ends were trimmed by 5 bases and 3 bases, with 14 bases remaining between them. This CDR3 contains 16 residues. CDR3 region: CASSGLQGGGANVLTF. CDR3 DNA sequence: TGTGCCAGCAGTGGCTTACAGGGTGGTGGGGCCAACGTCCTGACTTTC.

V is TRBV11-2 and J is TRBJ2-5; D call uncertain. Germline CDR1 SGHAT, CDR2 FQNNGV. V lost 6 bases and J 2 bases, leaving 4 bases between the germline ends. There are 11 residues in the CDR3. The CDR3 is CASRDQETQYF. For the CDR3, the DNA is TGTGCCAGCAGGGATCAAGAGACCCAGTACTTC.